Below, one T cell receptor beta chain is given with its context. Assay used: immunoSEQ multiplex PCR; TCRdb lists only in-frame clones, some missing. The sample has 95,000 to 150,000 clones, 65% to 85% seen once. The germline V gene encodes CDR1 LGHDT and CDR2 YNNKEL (reference sequence). The junction had 5 bases not matched to a gene; V was cut back by 2 bases and J by 7 bases. This CDR3 has 15 residues. These data come from a study of blood T cell repertoires in COVID-19. Turning to the study itself: COVID-19 samples collected from the United States, Italy and Spain covered acute and convalescent phases. T cells, B-cell-depleted T cells, or PBMCs provided the cDNA or gDNA that served as material.

Donors in Cohort 3 counted as recovered after two negative PCRs, clearance, or symptom resolution. The chain carries TRBV3-1 (or the pseudogene TRBV3-2) and TRBJ1-4; 9 bases align to TRBD1. The sequencing sample was made of PBMCs or T cells enriched from blood (not recorded which). The source of this sequence is a woman in her 30s who had recovered from COVID-19. The CDR3: CASSQLQGAGEKLFF. CDR3 coding DNA: TGTGCCAGCAGCCAACTACAGGGGGCAGGTGAAAAACTGTTTTTT.